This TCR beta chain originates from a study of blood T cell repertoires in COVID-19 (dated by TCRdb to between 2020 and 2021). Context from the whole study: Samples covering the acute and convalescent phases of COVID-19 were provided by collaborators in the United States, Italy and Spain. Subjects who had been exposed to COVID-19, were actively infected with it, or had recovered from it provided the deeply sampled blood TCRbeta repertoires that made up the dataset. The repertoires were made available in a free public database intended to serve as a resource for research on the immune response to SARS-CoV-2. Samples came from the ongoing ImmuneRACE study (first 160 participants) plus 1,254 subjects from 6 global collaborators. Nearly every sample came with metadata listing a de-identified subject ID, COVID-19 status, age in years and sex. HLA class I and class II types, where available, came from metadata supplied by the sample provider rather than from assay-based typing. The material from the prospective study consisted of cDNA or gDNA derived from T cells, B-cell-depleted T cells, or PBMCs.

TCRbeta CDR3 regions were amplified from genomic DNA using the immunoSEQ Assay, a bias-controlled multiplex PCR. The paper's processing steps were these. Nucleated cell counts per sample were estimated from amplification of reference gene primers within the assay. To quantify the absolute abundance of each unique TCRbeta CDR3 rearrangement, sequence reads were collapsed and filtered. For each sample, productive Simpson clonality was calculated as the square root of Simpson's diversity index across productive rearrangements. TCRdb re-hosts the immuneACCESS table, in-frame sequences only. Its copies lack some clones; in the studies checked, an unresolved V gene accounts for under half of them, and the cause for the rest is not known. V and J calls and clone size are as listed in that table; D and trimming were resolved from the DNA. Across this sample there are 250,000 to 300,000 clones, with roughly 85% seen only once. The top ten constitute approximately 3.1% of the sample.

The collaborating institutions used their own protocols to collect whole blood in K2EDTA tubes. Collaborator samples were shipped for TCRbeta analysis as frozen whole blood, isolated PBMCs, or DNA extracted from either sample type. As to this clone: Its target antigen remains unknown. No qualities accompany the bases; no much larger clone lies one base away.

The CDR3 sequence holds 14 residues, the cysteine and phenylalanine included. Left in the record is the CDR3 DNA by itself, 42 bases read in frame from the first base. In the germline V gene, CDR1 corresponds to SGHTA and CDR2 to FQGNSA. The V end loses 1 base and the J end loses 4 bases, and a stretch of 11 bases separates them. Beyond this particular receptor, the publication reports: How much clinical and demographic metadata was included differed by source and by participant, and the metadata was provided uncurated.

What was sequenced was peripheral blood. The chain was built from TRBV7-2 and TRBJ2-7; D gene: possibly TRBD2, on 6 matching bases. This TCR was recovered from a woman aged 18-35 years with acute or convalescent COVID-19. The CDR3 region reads CASSLGRGGYEQYF. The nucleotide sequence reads TGTGCCAGCAGCTTAGGGCGGGGCGGGTACGAGCAGTACTTC.